These 32 T cell receptor beta chains originate from one sample sequenced in a study of T cell repertoires in cytomegalovirus infection (dated 2019 in TCRdb). TCRdb names Illumina HiSeq 1500 as the instrument used. TCRdb took the public reads, trimmed them with fastp at Q25, ran MiXCR for clone calling and kept in-frame beta chains. Records with the same CDR3 protein are collapsed into one entry carrying the most frequent genes and DNA. In all, the sample holds roughly 500,000 distinct CDR3 sequences, and around a third of those were seen once. The ten largest account for roughly 15% of the sample. No cognate antigen is known for these TCRs. The sample's treatment or condition label is to be understood as: in vitro stimulation with specific CMV peptide epitopes to enrich CMV-specific T cells. Sequenced here: cultured PBMCs, sampled from culture after CMV antigen stimulation. The origin of the receptors is a human donor in good health (CMV status not recorded). Some clones in this sample may be carry-over from other donors' samples.

The V call is TRBV7-8, the J call TRBJ2-2; D might be TRBD2 (6 bases). The V gene's germline CDR1 is SGHVS and CDR2 FQNEAQ. CDR3 length: 15 residues. Trimming removed 0 bases at V and 4 bases at J, with 9 bases between. For the CDR3, the DNA is TGTGCCAGCAGCTTAGCGCCTAGCGCCACCGGGGAGCTGTTTTTT. It specifies CASSLAPSATGELFF. The entire variable domain, with the rest obtained from reference TRBV7-8 and TRBJ2-2, is as follows: GAGVSQSPRYKVAKRGQDVALRCDPISGHVSLFWYQQALGQGPEFLTYFQNEAQLDKSGLPSDRFFAERPEGSVSTLKIQRTQQEDSAVYLCASSLAPSATGELFFGEGSRLTVL.

This clonotype occurred many times. The chain recombines TRBV6-2 or TRBV6-3 with TRBJ2-6; D gene uncertain. The CDR3 covers 17 residues. V lost 3 bases and J lost 2, with 14 bases in between. Germline lookup yields CDR1 MNHEY and CDR2 SVGEGT. The CDR3 here is CASSYLPGGTGANVLTF. The CDR3 DNA follows: TGTGCCAGCAGTTATCTCCCGGGTGGGACTGGGGCCAACGTCCTGACTTTC.

This clonotype was observed a few times. The rearrangement joins TRBV6-1 to TRBJ2-5; 8 bases fit TRBD1. The germline CDR1 and CDR2 sequences are MNHNS and SASEGT. J gave up 5 bases and V 6 bases, and 8 bases lay outside the gene matches. This CDR3 spans 14 amino acids. CDR3: CASRTGDGAETQYF. CDR3 bases: TGTGCCAGCAGGACAGGGGATGGAGCGGAGACCCAGTACTTC.

The CDR3 spells CASSGALREQYF. In DNA form, the CDR3 reads TGTGCCAGCTCTGGGGCCCTTCGCGAGCAGTACTTC. The V call is TRBV7-2, the J call TRBJ2-7; D is perhaps TRBD1 (5 bases). The CDR3 spans 12 residues. V was trimmed by 8 bases and J by 6 bases, leaving 14 bases between them. CDR1 is SGHTA, CDR2 FQGNSA, per germline.

The chain links TRBV7-6 to TRBJ1-1; 7 bases line up with TRBD1. CDR1 is SGHVS, CDR2 FNYEAQ, per germline. V was clipped by 2 bases and J by 5 bases; unmatched bases: 17. The CDR3 runs 18 residues. CDR3 in amino acids: CASSLRGLATGKNTEAFF. In nucleotides, the CDR3 is TGTGCCAGCAGCTTAAGGGGTTTGGCGACAGGGAAGAATACTGAAGCTTTCTTT.

The chain has TRBV19 and TRBJ1-1; TRBD1 matches 9 bases. This CDR3 is 15 amino acids long. The germline V gene has CDR1 LNHDA and CDR2 SQIVND (reference sequence). V was pared by 5 bases and J by 1 base, with 5 bases of the junction left unmatched. The CDR3 is CASSVRTGENTEAFF. CDR3 coding DNA: TGTGCCAGTAGTGTTCGGACAGGGGAGAACACTGAAGCTTTCTTT.

This clonotype has only a few counts. CDR3 nucleotide sequence: TGTGCCAGCAGCTTAGAGGGGCTACGGCCCCCCTTCTACGAGCAGTACTTC. It specifies CASSLEGLRPPFYEQYF. The V gene is TRBV7-2, the J gene TRBJ2-7, with D possibly being TRBD1 (5 bases). The CDR3 extends over 17 amino acids. V was clipped by 1 base and J by 3 bases, with 19 bases between them. The germline gives CDR1 SGHTA, CDR2 FQGNSA.

The chain couples TRBV7-3 to TRBJ1-2; TRBD1 aligns across 11 bases. Germline lookup yields CDR1 SGHTA and CDR2 FQGTGA. There are 17 residues in the CDR3. The ends lost 5 bases at V and 6 bases at J; junction bases unmatched: 14. The CDR3 here is CASSTRGPLDRGHGYTF. As DNA, the CDR3 is TGTGCCAGCAGCACCCGCGGGCCTCTGGACAGGGGGCATGGCTACACCTTC. Complete variable domain (other parts from reference TRBV7-3 and TRBJ1-2): GAGVSQTPSNKVTEKGKYVELRCDPISGHTALYWYRQSLGQGPEFLIYFQGTGAADDSGLPNDRFFAVRPEGSVSTLKIQRTERGDSAVYLCASSTRGPLDRGHGYTFGSGTRLTVV.

CDR3 amino acids: CASSTLGGYNEQFF. CDR3 bases: TGCGCCAGCAGCACTTTAGGGGGGTACAATGAGCAGTTCTTC. The rearrangement uses TRBV5-1 and TRBJ2-1; the D call may be TRBD1 or TRBD2 (6 bases each). This CDR3 has 14 amino acids. CDR1 and CDR2 from the germline V gene are SGHRS and YFSETQ. Trimming pared 4 bases from V and 4 bases from J, leaving 12 bases between.

This clonotype was picked up a small number of times. V usage is TRBV28 and J usage is TRBJ1-2, with 7 bases fitting TRBD1. The CDR3 totals 14 residues. The V gene end was trimmed by 6 bases and the J gene end by 4 bases; junction bases not matched to a gene: 8. Germline CDR1 is MDHEN and CDR2 is SYDVKM. CDR3 in DNA: TGTGCCAGCAGCCAGGGGGTTCAGTCCTATGGCTACACCTTC. This gives the protein CASSQGVQSYGYTF.

This clonotype was counted only a few times. The chain carries TRBV4-1 and TRBJ2-7, with D possibly being TRBD2 (6 bases). V was pared by 1 base and J by 4 bases, with 14 bases between. CDR1 is MGHRA and CDR2 is YSYEKL in the germline V gene. This CDR3 contains 15 residues. In DNA, the CDR3 is TGCGCCAGCAGCCAAGTGTCCGGGAGTGGGTACGAGCAGTACTTC. It codes for CASSQVSGSGYEQYF.

V and J are TRBV12-3 or TRBV12-4 and TRBJ2-6, with D tentatively TRBD1 (6 bases). The ends were cut back, 5 bases at V and 6 bases at J, with 23 bases in the middle. This CDR3 comprises 18 residues. The CDR3 DNA follows: TGTGCCAGCAGTCAGGGGTTCCTTCAGGTGGGAAAGGCCAACGTCCTGACTTTC. Encoded protein: CASSQGFLQVGKANVLTF.

The CDR3 DNA reads TGCGCCAGCAGCCAAGGGACAGGAGAAGCTTTCTTT. Residues: CASSQGTGEAFF. V gene TRBV4-1 combines with J gene TRBJ1-1; TRBD1 agrees at 7 bases. With 1 base clipped from V and 8 bases from J, the junction kept 1 base outside the gene matches. This CDR3 has 12 residues. CDR1 MGHRA and CDR2 YSYEKL come from the germline V gene.

The V gene is TRBV20-1, the J gene TRBJ2-5; 10 bases match TRBD2. The CDR3 runs to 13 residues. Germline lookup yields CDR1 DFQATT and CDR2 SNEGSKA (reference sequence). V lost 4 bases and J lost 6; bases outside the gene matches: 5. CDR3 region: CSANLAGGKTQYF. CDR3 nucleotide sequence: TGCAGTGCTAATTTAGCGGGAGGCAAGACCCAGTACTTC.

The chain links TRBV30 to TRBJ2-1, with D perhaps being TRBD1 or TRBD2 (7 bases each). V was clipped by 2 bases and J by 9 bases, with 11 bases between them. Per germline, CDR1 GTSNPN and CDR2 SVGIG (reference sequence). The CDR3 has 12 amino acids. CDR3 bases: TGTGCCTGGAGTTCCAGGGGGGGTGAGCAGTTCTTC. Encoded protein: CAWSSRGGEQFF.

This clonotype was detected a few times. The chain links TRBV7-3 to TRBJ2-7, with 12 bases fitting TRBD2. The CDR3 has 15 residues. Germline V gene data show CDR1 as SGHTA and CDR2 as FQGTGA. V shed 6 bases and J 2 bases; nucleotides not matched to a gene: 5. Here the CDR3 reads CASRPTSGRPYEQYF. CDR3 bases: TGTGCCAGCAGGCCGACTAGCGGGAGACCCTACGAGCAGTACTTC.

The chain couples TRBV6-1 to TRBJ1-5; 9 nucleotides agree with TRBD1. This CDR3 has 14 amino acids. The trim removed 7 bases at V and 5 bases at J, leaving 6 bases unmatched. Germline V gene lookup returns CDR1 MNHNS and CDR2 SASEGT. CDR3 in amino acids: CASIWGQGHQPQHF. In DNA, the CDR3 is TGTGCCAGCATTTGGGGACAGGGCCATCAGCCCCAGCATTTT.

The chain couples TRBV12-5 to TRBJ1-2; the match to TRBD1 covers 7 bases. Germline lookup yields CDR1 LGHNT and CDR2 FRNRAP. The CDR3 has 14 amino acids. The trim removed 6 bases at V and 3 bases at J, leaving 7 bases unmatched. The CDR3 coding sequence is TGTGCTAGTGGGACAGGGACAAGAGACTATGGCTACACCTTC. Protein: CASGTGTRDYGYTF.

A few counts support this clonotype. The chain uses TRBV19 and TRBJ1-2; weak D call: TRBD1 (5 bases). The germline gives CDR1 LNHDA, CDR2 SQIVND (reference sequence). The V end was cut by 1 base, the J end by 3 bases, with 9 bases between. CDR3 size: 14 residues. The CDR3 loop is CASSIVWGDYGYTF. CDR3 sequence (DNA): TGTGCCAGTAGTATAGTATGGGGGGACTATGGCTACACCTTC.

The chain is built from TRBV27 and TRBJ2-1; D is undetermined. This CDR3 is built from 15 residues. Germline values: CDR1 MNHEY, CDR2 SMNVEV (reference sequence). The germline V and J ends were trimmed by 5 bases and 0 bases, with 11 bases remaining between them. As DNA, the CDR3 is TGTGCCAGCAGTCCGGTGGACCCCTCCTACAATGAGCAGTTCTTC. Its translation: CASSPVDPSYNEQFF.

This clonotype was detected a few times. V usage is TRBV7-9 and J usage is TRBJ2-2; D not resolved. The CDR3 spans 12 residues. Trimming removed 5 bases at V and 4 bases at J, with 5 bases between. From germline, CDR1 is SEHNR and CDR2 FQNEAQ (reference sequence). The CDR3: CASSPSTGELFF. The CDR3 region has the DNA TGTGCCAGCAGCCCCAGCACCGGGGAGCTGTTTTTT.

This clonotype was counted a few times. The gene calls are TRBV6-2 or TRBV6-3 and TRBJ1-2; 8 nucleotides match TRBD1. J gave up 4 bases and V 5 bases, and 9 bases lay outside the gene matches. Germline V lookup: CDR1 MNHEY, CDR2 SVGEGT. This CDR3 spans 15 amino acids. In DNA, the CDR3 is TGTGCCAGCAGTCCCGGACAGGGAACCTCCTATGGCTACACCTTC. Protein sequence: CASSPGQGTSYGYTF.

Only a few counts were recorded for this clonotype. The genes are TRBV5-5 and TRBJ2-1; D is perhaps TRBD1 (6 bases). Germline assignment: CDR1 SGHKS and CDR2 YYEKEE (reference sequence). Trimming left V 0 bases short and J 5 bases short, with 12 bases between. The CDR3 spans 15 residues. The CDR3 DNA reads TGTGCCAGCAGCTTGGGGCAGGGGTACCACAATGAGCAGTTCTTC. It encodes CASSLGQGYHNEQFF.

This clonotype was counted many times. The chain joins TRBV7-2 to TRBJ2-3; D uncertain. CDR3 length: 15 residues. The V end was cut by 1 base, the J end by 3 bases, with 11 bases between. The V gene's germline CDR1 is SGHTA and CDR2 FQGNSA. The CDR3 protein is CASSLETWITDTQYF. The CDR3 region has the DNA TGTGCCAGCAGCTTAGAGACGTGGATAACAGATACGCAGTATTTT.

The J gene is TRBJ1-6, the V gene TRBV18, with 7 bases that match TRBD1. Germline values: CDR1 KGHSH, CDR2 LQKENI. The V segment lost 6 bases and the J segment 6 bases; nucleotides outside the gene matches: 5. The CDR3 extends over 14 amino acids. The CDR3: CASSLDRTNSPLHF. The CDR3 DNA follows: TGTGCCAGCTCGCTGGACAGGACTAATTCACCCCTCCACTTT. Full variable domain (remainder filled in from reference TRBV18 and TRBJ1-6): NAGVMQNPRHLVRRRGQEARLRCSPMKGHSHVYWYRQLPEEGLKFMVYLQKENIIDESGMPKERFSAEFPKEGPSILRIQQVVRGDSAAYFCASSLDRTNSPLHFGNGTRLTVT.

This clonotype was seen a handful of times. The chain is built from TRBV7-2 and TRBJ1-1, with unresolved D. The CDR3 runs to 17 residues. Trimming took off 1 base at V and 4 bases at J, with 19 bases between the two ends. CDR1 is SGHTA and CDR2 is FQGNSA in the germline V gene. CDR3 sequence reads: CASSLDPVGFSSTEAFF. CDR3 coding DNA: TGTGCCAGCAGCTTAGATCCGGTGGGATTTAGTAGCACTGAAGCTTTCTTT. Full variable domain (remainder filled in from reference TRBV7-2 and TRBJ1-1): GAGVSQSPSNKVTEKGKDVELRCDPISGHTALYWYRQSLGQGLEFLIYFQGNSAPDKSGLPSDRFSAERTGGSVSTLTIQRTQQEDSAVYLCASSLDPVGFSSTEAFFGQGTRLTVV.

This clonotype was found a few times. In DNA form, the CDR3 reads TGTGCCAGTAGTATATCAGCGGGAGGGCCGGTAGATACGCAGTATTTT. Its protein product is CASSISAGGPVDTQYF. This rearrangement joins TRBV19 to TRBJ2-3, with 10 bases identical to TRBD2. CDR1 is LNHDA, CDR2 SQIVND, per germline (reference sequence). The V gene end was trimmed by 2 bases and the J gene end by 5 bases; junction bases not matched to a gene: 7. The CDR3 sequence is 16 residues long.

This sequence joins TRBV7-9 and TRBJ1-5; D may be TRBD1 (6 bases). V gave up 8 bases and J gave up 6 bases, with 11 bases separating them. This CDR3 has 12 residues. Germline V gives CDR1 SEHNR, CDR2 FQNEAQ (reference sequence). The CDR3 is CASGRGGQPQHF. CDR3 nucleotides: TGTGCCAGCGGCAGGGGTGGTCAGCCCCAGCATTTT.

J is TRBJ2-6 and V is TRBV11-2; D not resolved. Germline-derived CDR1 and CDR2 are SGHAT and FQNNGV. V was trimmed by 11 bases and J by 0 bases, leaving 14 bases between them. This CDR3 has 15 residues. CDR3 region: CASRNPLSGANVLTF. Written as DNA, the CDR3 is TGTGCCTCCAGGAATCCTCTCTCTGGGGCCAACGTCCTGACTTTC.

This clonotype was detected only a few times. This chain links TRBV19 with TRBJ2-7; TRBD1 aligns across 9 bases. Germline V gene data show CDR1 as LNHDA and CDR2 as SQIVND (reference sequence). V was clipped by 5 bases and J by 3 bases; unmatched bases: 14. The CDR3 is 17 residues long. CDR3 sequence (DNA): TGTGCCAGTAGTCCAGCTACCGGGACAGGGTTAGGCTACGAGCAGTACTTC. Protein sequence: CASSPATGTGLGYEQYF. The full variable domain, with the rest looked up from reference TRBV19 and TRBJ2-7, is DGGITQSPKYLFRKEGQNVTLSCEQNLNHDAMYWYRQDPGQGLRLIYYSQIVNDFQKGDIAEGYSVSREKKESFPLTVTSAQKNPTAFYLCASSPATGTGLGYEQYFGPGTRLTVT.

This chain links TRBV28 with TRBJ2-6, with D perhaps TRBD2 (5 bases). The CDR3 is 16 residues long. The germline V and J ends were trimmed by 4 bases and 9 bases, with 19 bases remaining between them. CDR1 is MDHEN, CDR2 SYDVKM, per germline. This chain's CDR3 is CASSSAAAGVVNVLTF. The CDR3 DNA is TGTGCCAGCAGTTCCGCCGCGGCGGGTGTGGTCAACGTCCTGACTTTC.

This clonotype was seen only a few times. This chain links TRBV6-1 with TRBJ2-7; TRBD2 matches at 7 bases. The CDR3 totals 17 residues. CDR1 is MNHNS and CDR2 is SASEGT in the germline V gene. The V segment lost 3 bases and the J segment 5 bases; nucleotides outside the gene matches: 16. For the CDR3, the DNA is TGTGCCAGCAGTGACACCGACGGTGGCGGGAGCGGGAACGAGCAGTACGTC. Translating it yields CASSDTDGGGSGNEQYV.